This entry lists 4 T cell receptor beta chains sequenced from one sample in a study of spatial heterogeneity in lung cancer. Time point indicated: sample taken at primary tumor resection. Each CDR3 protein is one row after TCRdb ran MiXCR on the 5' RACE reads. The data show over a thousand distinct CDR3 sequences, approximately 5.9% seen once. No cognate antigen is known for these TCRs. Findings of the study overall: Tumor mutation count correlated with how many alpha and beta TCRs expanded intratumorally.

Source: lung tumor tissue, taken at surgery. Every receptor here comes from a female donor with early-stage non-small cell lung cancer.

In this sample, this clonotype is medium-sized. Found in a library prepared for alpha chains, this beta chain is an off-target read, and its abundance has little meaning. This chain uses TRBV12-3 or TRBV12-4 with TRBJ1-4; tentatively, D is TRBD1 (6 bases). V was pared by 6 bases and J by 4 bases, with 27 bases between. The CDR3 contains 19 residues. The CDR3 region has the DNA TGTGCCAGCAGCCCTGCCAGCAGGTACACAGGGCAGATTAATGAAAAACTGTTTTTT. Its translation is CASSPASRYTGQINEKLFF.

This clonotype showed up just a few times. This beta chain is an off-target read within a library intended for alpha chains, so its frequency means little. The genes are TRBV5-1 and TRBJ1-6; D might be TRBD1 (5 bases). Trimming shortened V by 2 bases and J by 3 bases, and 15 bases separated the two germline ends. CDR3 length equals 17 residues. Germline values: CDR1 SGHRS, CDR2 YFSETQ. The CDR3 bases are TGCGCCAGCAGCTTAAGGGGAGACGGGGTCTATAATTCACCCCTCCACTTT. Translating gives CASSLRGDGVYNSPLHF. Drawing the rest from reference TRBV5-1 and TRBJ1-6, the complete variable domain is KAGVTQTPRYLIKTRGQQVTLSCSPISGHRSVSWYQQTPGQGLQFLFEYFSETQRNKGNFPGRFSGRQFSNSRSEMNVSTLELGDSALYLCASSLRGDGVYNSPLHFGNGTRLTVT.

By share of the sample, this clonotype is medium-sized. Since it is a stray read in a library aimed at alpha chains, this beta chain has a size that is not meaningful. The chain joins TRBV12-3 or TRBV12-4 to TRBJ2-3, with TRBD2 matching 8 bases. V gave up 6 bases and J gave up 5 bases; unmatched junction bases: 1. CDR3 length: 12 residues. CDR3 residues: CASSRGGDTQYF. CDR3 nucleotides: TGTGCCAGCAGCCGGGGGGGAGATACGCAGTATTTT.

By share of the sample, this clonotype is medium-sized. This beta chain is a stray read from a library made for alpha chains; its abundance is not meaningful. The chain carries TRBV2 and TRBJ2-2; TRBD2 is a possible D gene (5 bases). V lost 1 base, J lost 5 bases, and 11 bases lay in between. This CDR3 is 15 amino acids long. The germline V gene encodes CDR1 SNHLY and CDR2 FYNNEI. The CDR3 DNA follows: TGTGCCAGCAGTGAAGAACGAGGGTTGACCGGGGAGCTGTTTTTT. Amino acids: CASSEERGLTGELFF.